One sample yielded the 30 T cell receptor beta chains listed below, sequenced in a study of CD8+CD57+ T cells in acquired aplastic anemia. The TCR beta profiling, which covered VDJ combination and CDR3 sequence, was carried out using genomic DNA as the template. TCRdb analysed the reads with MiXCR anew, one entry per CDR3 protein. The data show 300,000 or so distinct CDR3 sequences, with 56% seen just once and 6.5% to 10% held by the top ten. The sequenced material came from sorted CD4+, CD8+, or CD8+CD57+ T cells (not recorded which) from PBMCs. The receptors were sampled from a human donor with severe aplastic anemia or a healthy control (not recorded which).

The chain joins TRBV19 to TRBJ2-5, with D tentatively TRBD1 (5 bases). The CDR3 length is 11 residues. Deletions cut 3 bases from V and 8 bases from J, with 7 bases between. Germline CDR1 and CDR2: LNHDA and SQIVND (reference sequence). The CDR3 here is CASSIGQTQYF. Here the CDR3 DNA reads TGTGCCAGTAGTATCGGACAAACCCAGTACTTC.

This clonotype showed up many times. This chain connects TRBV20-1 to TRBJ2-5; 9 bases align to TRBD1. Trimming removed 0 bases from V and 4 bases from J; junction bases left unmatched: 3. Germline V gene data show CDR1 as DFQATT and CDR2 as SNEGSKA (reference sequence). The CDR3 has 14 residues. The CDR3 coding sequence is TGCAGTGCTAGAGACGGGACAGGGCCAGAGACCCAGTACTTC. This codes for CSARDGTGPETQYF.

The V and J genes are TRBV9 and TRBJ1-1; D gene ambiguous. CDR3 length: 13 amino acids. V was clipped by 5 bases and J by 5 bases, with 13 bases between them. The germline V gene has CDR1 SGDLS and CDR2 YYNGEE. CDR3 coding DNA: TGTGCCAGCAGTCCACAGAGTGGGACTGAAGCTTTCTTT. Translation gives CASSPQSGTEAFF.

For the CDR3, the DNA is TGTGCCACCCAGCGCGCAGAGGGCGATGAGCAGTTCTTC. It translates to CATQRAEGDEQFF. V gene TRBV2 combines with J gene TRBJ2-1; TRBD2 is a possible D gene (5 bases). V lost 10 bases to trimming and J lost 8 bases, with 18 bases between them. Germline V gives CDR1 SNHLY, CDR2 FYNNEI. This CDR3 region has 13 residues. The entire variable domain, with the rest obtained from reference TRBV2 and TRBJ2-1, is as follows: EPEVTQTPSHQVTQMGQEVILRCVPISNHLYFYWYRQILGQKVEFLVSFYNNEISEKSEIFDDQFSVERPDGSNFTLKIRSTKLEDSAMYFCATQRAEGDEQFFGPGTRLTVL.

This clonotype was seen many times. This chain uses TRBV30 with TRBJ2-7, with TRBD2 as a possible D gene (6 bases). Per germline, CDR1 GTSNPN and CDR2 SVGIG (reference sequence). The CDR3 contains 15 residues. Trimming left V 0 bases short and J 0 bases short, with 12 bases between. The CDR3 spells CAWSVRGDGSYEQYF. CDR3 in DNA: TGTGCCTGGAGTGTACGCGGGGACGGCTCCTACGAGCAGTACTTC. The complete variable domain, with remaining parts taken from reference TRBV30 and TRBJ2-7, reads SQTIHQWPATLVQPVGSPLSLECTVEGTSNPNLYWYRQAAGRGLQLLFYSVGIGQISSEVPQNLSASRPQDRQFILSSKKLLLSDSGFYLCAWSVRGDGSYEQYFGPGTRLTVT.

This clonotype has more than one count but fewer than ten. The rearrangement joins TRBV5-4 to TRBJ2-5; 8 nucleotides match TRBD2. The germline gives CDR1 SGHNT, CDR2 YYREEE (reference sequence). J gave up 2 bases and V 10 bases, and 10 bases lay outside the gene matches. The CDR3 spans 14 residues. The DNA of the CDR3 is TGTGCCGACTGGGTTTTAGCGGGGCAAGAGACCCAGTACTTC. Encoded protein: CADWVLAGQETQYF.

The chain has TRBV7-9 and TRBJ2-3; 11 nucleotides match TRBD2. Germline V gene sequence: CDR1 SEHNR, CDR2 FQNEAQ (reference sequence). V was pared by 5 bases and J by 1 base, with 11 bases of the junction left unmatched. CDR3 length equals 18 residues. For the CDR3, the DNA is TGTGCCAGCAGCCTTGCTAGCGGGGGGACTTACGGCACAGATACGCAGTATTTT. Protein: CASSLASGGTYGTDTQYF.

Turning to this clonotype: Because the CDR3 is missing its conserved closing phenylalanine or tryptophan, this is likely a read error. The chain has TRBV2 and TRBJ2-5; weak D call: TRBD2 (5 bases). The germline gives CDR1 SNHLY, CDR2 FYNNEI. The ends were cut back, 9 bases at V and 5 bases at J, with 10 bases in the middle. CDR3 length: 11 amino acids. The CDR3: CASVAWETQYY. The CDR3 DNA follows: TGTGCCAGTGTAGCGTGGGAGACCCAGTACTAC.

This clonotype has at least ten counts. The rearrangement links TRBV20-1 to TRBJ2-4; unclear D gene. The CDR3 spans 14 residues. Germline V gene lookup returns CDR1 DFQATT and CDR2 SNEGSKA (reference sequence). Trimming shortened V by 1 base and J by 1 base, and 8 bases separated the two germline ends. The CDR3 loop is CSARASGAKNIQYF. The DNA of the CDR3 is TGCAGTGCTAGAGCCTCCGGGGCCAAAAACATTCAGTACTTC.

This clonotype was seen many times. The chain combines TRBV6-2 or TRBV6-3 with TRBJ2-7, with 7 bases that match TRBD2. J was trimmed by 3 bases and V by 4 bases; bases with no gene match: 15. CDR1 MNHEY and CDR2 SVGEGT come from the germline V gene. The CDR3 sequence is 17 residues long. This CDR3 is CASSSIIRRGGVYEQYF. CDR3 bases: TGTGCCAGCAGTTCCATCATTCGACGCGGGGGTGTCTACGAGCAGTACTTC.

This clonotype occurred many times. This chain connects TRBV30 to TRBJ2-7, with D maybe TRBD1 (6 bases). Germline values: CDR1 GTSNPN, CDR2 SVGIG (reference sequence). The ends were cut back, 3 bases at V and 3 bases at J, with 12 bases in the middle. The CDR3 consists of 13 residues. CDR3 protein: CAWSGTFVYEQYF. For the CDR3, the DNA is TGTGCCTGGAGCGGGACATTTGTCTACGAGCAGTACTTC.

The CDR3 coding sequence is TGTGCCAGCAGTATAACTAGCGGGAGAACCTACAATGAGCAGTTCTTC. Translated: CASSITSGRTYNEQFF. The V call is TRBV6-2 or TRBV6-3, the J call TRBJ2-1, with 11 bases fitting TRBD2. V lost 5 bases and J lost 2; bases outside the gene matches: 5. This CDR3 contains 16 residues. Germline V gene data show CDR1 as MNHEY and CDR2 as SVGEGT.

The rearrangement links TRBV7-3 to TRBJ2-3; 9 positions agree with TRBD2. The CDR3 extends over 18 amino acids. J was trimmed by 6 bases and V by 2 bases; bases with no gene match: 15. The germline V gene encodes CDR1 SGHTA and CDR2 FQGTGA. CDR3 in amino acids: CASSLDGRLAAAGDTQYF. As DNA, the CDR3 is TGTGCCAGCAGCTTAGATGGCCGACTAGCGGCGGCAGGGGATACGCAGTATTTT.

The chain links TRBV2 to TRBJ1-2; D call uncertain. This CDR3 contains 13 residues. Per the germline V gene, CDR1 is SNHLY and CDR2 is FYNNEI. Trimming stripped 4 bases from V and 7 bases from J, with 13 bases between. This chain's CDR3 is CASSVIGWVGYTF. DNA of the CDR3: TGTGCCAGCAGTGTGATAGGGTGGGTTGGCTACACCTTC.

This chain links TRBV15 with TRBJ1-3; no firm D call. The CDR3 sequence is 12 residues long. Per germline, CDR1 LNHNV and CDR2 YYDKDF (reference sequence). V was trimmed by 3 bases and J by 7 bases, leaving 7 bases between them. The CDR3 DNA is TGTGCCACCAGCAGCGTTGGCAACACCATATATTTT. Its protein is CATSSVGNTIYF.

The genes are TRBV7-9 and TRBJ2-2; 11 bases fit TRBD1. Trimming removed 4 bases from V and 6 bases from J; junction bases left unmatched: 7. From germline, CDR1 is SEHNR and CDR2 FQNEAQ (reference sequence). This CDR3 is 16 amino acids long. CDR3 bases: TGTGCCAGCAGCTCAGGACAGGGGGCTAGGGCCGGGGAGCTGTTTTTT. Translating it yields CASSSGQGARAGELFF.

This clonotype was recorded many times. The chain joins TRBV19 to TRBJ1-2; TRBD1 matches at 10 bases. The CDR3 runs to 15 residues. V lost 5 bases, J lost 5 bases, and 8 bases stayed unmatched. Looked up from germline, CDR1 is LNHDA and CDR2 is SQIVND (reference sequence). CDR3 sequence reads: CASSPNSDRGYGYTF. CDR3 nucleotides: TGTGCCAGTAGTCCTAATTCGGACAGGGGGTATGGCTACACCTTC.

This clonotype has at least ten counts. The CDR3 nucleotides read TGCAGCGTTATGGTCATCACGGCGGGAAACACCATATATTTT. Its protein is CSVMVITAGNTIYF. The rearrangement links TRBV29-1 to TRBJ1-3; D remains unclear. Trimming removed 5 bases at V and 4 bases at J, with 15 bases between. Germline V lookup: CDR1 SQVTM, CDR2 ANQGSEA. The CDR3 totals 14 residues.

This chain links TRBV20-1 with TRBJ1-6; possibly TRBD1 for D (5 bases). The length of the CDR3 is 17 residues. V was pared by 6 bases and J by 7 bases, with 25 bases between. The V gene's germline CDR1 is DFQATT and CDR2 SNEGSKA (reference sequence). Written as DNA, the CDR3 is TGCAGTGCGTCAAAGCTCCTAGGGGCATATGGGAATTCACCCCTCCACTTT. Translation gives CSASKLLGAYGNSPLHF.

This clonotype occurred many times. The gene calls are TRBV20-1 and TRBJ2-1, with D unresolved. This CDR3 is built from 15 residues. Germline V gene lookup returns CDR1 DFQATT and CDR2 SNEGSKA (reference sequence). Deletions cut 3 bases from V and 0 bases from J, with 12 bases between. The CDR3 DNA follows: TGCAGTGCTAGTAGTATGCCTAGCTCCTACAATGAGCAGTTCTTC. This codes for CSASSMPSSYNEQFF.

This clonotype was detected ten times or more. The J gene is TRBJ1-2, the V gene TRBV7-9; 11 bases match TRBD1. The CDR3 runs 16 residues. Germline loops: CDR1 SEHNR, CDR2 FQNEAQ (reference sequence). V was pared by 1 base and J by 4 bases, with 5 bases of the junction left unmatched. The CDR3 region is CASSLGSGTGGYGYTF. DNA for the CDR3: TGTGCCAGCAGCTTAGGGTCCGGGACAGGGGGCTATGGCTACACCTTC.

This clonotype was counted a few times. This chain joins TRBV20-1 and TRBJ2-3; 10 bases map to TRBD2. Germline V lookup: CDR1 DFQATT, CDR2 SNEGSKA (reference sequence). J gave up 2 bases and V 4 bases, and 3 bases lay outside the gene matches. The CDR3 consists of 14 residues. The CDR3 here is CSAKRGGFTDTQYF. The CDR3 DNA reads TGCAGTGCTAAGCGGGGGGGGTTCACAGATACGCAGTATTTT.

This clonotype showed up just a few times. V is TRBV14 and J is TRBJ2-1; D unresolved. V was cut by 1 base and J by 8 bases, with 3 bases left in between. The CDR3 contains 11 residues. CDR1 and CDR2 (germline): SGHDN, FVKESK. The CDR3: CASSQVDEQFF. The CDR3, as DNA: TGTGCCAGCAGCCAAGTTGATGAGCAGTTCTTC.

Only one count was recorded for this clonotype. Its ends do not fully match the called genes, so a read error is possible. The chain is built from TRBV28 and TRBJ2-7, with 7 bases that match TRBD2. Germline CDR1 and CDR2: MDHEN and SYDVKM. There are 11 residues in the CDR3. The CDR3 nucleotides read TGTGCCAGCCGGGGAGGGCCGGAGCAGCGCTTC. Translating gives CASRGGPEQRF.

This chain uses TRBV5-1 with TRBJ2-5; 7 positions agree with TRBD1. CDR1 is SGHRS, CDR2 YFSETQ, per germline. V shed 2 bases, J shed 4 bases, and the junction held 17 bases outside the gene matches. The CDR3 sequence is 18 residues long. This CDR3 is CASSLQGLQTGEGETQYF. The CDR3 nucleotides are TGCGCCAGCAGCTTACAGGGGCTTCAAACCGGGGAAGGAGAGACCCAGTACTTC.

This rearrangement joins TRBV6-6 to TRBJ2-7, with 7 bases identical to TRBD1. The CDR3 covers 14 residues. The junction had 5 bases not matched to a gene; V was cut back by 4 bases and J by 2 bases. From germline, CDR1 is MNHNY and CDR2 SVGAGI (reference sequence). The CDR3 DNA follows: TGTGCCAGCAGTTCCGACAGGGTAACCTACGAGCAGTACTTC. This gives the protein CASSSDRVTYEQYF.

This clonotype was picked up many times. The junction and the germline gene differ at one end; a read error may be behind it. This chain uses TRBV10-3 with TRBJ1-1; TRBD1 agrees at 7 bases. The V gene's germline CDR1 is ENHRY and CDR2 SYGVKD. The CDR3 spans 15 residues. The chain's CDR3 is CVIKSQTGERAEAFF. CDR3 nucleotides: TGTGTCATCAAAAGCCAAACAGGGGAAAGGGCTGAAGCTTTCTTT.

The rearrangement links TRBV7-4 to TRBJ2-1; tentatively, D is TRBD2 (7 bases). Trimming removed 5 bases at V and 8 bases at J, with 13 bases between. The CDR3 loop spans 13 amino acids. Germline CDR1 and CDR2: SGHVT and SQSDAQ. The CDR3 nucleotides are TGTGCCAGCAGCACCCAAGGGGGGGATGAGCAGTTCTTC. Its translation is CASSTQGGDEQFF.

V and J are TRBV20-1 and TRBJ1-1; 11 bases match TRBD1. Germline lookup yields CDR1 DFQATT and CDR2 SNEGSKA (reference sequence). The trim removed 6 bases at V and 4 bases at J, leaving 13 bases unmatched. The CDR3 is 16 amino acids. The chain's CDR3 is CSAGDRGAIYGTEAFF. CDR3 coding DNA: TGCAGTGCGGGGGACAGGGGGGCAATCTATGGCACTGAAGCTTTCTTT.

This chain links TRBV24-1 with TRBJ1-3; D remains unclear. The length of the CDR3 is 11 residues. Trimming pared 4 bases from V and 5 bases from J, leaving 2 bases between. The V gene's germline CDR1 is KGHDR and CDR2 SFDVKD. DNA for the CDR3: TGTGCCACCAGTGAACGAAACACCATATATTTT. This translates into CATSERNTIYF.